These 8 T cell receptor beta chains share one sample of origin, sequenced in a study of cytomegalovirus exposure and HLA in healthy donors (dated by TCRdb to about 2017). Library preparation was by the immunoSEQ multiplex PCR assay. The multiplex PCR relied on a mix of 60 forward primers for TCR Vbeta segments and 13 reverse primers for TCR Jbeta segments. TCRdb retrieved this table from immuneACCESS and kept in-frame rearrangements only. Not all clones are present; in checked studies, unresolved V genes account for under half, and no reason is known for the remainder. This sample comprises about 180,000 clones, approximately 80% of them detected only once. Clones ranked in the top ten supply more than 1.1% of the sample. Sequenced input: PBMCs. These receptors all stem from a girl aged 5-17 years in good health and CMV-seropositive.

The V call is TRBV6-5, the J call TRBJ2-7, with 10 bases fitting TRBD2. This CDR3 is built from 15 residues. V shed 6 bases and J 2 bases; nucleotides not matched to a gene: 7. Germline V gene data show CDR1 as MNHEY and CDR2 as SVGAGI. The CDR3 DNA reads TGTGCCAGCAGCCTCGTAGCGGGAGGCACCTACGAGCAGTACTTC. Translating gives CASSLVAGGTYEQYF.

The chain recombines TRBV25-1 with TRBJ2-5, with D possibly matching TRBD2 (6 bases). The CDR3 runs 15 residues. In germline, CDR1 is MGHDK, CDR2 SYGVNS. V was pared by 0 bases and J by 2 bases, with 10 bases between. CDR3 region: CASSEYRGNQETQYF. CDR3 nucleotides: TGTGCCAGCAGTGAATATCGGGGGAATCAAGAGACCCAGTACTTC.

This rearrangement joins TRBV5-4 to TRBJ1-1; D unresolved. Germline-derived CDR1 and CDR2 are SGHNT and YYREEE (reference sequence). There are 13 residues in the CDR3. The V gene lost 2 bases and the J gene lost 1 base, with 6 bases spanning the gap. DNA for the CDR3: TGTGCCAGCAGCTTCGGCGGGAACACTGAAGCTTTCTTT. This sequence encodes CASSFGGNTEAFF.

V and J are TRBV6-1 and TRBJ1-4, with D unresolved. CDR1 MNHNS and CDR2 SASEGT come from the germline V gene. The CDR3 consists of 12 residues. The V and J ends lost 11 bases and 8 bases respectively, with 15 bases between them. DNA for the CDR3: TGTGCCGGGTCGAGGGTCGGGGAAAAACTGTTTTTT. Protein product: CAGSRVGEKLFF.

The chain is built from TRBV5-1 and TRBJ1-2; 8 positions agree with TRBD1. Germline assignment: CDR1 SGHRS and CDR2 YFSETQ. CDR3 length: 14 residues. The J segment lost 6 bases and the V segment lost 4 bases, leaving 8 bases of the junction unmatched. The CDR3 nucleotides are TGCGCCAGCAGCCCATGGGACAGGAGGAATGGCTACACCTTC. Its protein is CASSPWDRRNGYTF.

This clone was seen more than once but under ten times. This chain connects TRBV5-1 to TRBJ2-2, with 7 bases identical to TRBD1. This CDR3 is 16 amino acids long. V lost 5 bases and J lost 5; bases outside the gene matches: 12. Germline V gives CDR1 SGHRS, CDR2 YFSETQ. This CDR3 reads CASRSPGQIPTGELFF. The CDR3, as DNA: TGCGCCAGCAGGTCACCGGGACAGATCCCGACCGGGGAGCTGTTTTTT. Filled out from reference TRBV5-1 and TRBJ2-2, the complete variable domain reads KAGVTQTPRYLIKTRGQQVTLSCSPISGHRSVSWYQQTPGQGLQFLFEYFSETQRNKGNFPGRFSGRQFSNSRSEMNVSTLELGDSALYLCASRSPGQIPTGELFFGEGSRLTVL.

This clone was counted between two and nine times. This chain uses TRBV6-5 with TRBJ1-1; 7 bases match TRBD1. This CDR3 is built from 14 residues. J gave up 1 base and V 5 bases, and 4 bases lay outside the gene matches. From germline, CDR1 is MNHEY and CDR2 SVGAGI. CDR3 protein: CASSLGQENTEAFF. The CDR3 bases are TGTGCCAGCAGTCTCGGACAGGAGAACACTGAAGCTTTCTTT.

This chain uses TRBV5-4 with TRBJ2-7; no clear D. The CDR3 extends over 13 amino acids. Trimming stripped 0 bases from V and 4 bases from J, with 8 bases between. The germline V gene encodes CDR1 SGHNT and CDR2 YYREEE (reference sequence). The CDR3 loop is CASSLVSLYEQYF. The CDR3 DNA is TGTGCCAGCAGCTTGGTAAGCCTATACGAGCAGTACTTC.